This TCR beta chain was recorded in a study of post-analysis software for immune sequencing data (dated by TCRdb to the mid-2010s). About the full investigation: Disease courses on record covered relapsing-remitting, secondary progressive and progressive-relapsing multiple sclerosis, though some patients had no subtype annotation. The patient repertoires were set against 10 to 11 previously published healthy control repertoires from donors whose ages ranged from roughly 6 to 27 years. A subset of samples was prepared in parallel using single-end sample barcoding, then pooled and co-amplified after Illumina adapter ligation. General findings and caveats noted by the study authors: Direct clustering with F measure revealed strong co-clustering of samples prepared in the same batch, which led to a batch-effect correction. The control group was slightly older than the multiple sclerosis patient group. Patients showed significantly higher frequencies than controls for about 5 TRBV segments, among them TRBV5-6, TRBV5-1 and TRBV20-1. Significantly lower normalized Chao1 diversity was found in multiple sclerosis patients than in controls, suggesting substantial peripheral T-cell clonal expansion.

On this clonotype: Its antigen target is currently unknown. One end of the junction does not line up with germline, which may come from a read error.

Including the terminal cysteine and phenylalanine, the CDR3 comprises 17 residues. Of the read, only the CDR3 DNA is kept; its 51 bases are in frame from base 1. CDR1 SQVTM and CDR2 ANQGSEA were looked up in the germline V gene. The library was obtained by PCR. TCRdb records Illumina HiSeq 2500 as the sequencer. To reduce PCR and sequencing biases, unique molecular identifiers were incorporated into the TCR beta cDNA libraries. Some 500,000 cDNA molecules were obtained for every 1 to 10 million input T cells, so each molecule roughly corresponded to one T cell. The same protocol used for the earlier healthy control dataset was applied to prepare and sequence the patient libraries. Samples belonging to the same batch were prepared together, multiplexed and sequenced on a shared HiSeq lane. The original pipeline was this. Raw barcoded reads were processed with MIGEC, discarding single-read molecular identifier groups before consensus assembly and CDR3 extraction. VDJtools was used for post-analysis of the clonotype tables, and diversity was normalized by down-sampling every dataset to the size of the smallest sample. Repertoire overlap clustering matched CDR3 amino acid but not nucleotide sequences to correct batch-related cross-sample contamination. The raw public reads went through TCRdb reprocessing: fastp at Q25, MiXCR clone calling, in-frame beta chains kept. Under each unique CDR3 protein, matching rows form one entry showing the most common genes and DNA. Clone size and V and J calls follow TCRdb, not the original study. The sample table lists approximately 570,000 distinct CDR3 sequences, 44% of them with a count of one. The ten largest clones capture roughly 1.8% of the sample.

To demonstrate the VDJtools post-analysis software, TCR beta repertoires were profiled from the peripheral blood of 10 to 15 young patients with multiple sclerosis. Multiple sclerosis patients were children and adolescents aged about 6 to 17 years. Sequencing was done on a sample of blood. This receptor chain uses TRBV29-1 and TRBJ2-6; the D gene is possibly TRBD1 or TRBD2, each agreeing over 6 bases. This clonotype originated in a girl aged 5 to 17 with multiple sclerosis. The CDR3 region reads CSVGAWDFVRGANVRTF. The DNA sequence follows: TGCAGCGTTGGCGCTTGGGACTTCGTGAGGGGGGCCAACGTCCGGACTTTC.